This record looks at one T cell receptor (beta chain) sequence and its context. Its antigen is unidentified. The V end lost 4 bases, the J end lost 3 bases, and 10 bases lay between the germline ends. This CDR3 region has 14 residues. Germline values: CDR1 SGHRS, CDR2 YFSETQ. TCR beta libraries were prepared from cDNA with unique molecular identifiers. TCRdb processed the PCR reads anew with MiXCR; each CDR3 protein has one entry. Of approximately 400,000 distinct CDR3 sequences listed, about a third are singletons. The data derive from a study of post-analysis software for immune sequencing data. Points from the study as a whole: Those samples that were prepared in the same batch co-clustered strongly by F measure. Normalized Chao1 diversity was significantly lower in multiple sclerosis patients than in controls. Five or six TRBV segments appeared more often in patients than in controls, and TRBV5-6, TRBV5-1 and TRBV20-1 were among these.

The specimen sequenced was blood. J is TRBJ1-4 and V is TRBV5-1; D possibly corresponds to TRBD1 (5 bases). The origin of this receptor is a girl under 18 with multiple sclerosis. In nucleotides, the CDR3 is TGCGCCAGCAGCAACGACAGAGCTAATGAAAAACTGTTTTTT. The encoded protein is CASSNDRANEKLFF.